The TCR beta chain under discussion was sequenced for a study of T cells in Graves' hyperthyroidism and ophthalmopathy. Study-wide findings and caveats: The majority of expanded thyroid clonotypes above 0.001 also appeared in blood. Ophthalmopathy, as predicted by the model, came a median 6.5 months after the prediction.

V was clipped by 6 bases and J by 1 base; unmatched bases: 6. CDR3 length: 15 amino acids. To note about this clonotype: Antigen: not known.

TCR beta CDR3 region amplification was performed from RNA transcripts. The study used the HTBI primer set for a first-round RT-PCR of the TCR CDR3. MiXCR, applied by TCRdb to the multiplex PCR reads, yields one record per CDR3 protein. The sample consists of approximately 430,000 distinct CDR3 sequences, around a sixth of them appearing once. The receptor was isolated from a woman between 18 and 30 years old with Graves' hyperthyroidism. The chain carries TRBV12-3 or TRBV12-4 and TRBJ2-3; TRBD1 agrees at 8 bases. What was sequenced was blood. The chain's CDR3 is CASRQTGEGTDTQYF. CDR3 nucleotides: TGTGCCAGCAGACAGACAGGGGAGGGCACAGATACGCAGTATTTT.